The rows below give T cell receptor beta chains drawn from one sample of a study of blood T cell repertoires in COVID-19. Sequencing was performed with immunoSEQ multiplex PCR; in TCRdb, only in-frame clones are kept and a portion is missing. The sample yields more than 200,000 clones, more than 75% seen once. Sequenced material: PBMCs or T cells enriched from blood (not recorded which). The source of these receptors is a man younger than 45 with acute COVID-19. CDR3s include the opening cysteine and the closing phenylalanine or tryptophan. Each record gives: J gene, clone size, CDR3 length, D gene, V gene, CDR3 DNA, CDR3 protein. The D gene is left open where the match is weak. A row's size may be missing; if present it is once, few, many or a size class.

TRBJ1-5	-	13	-	TRBV18	TGTGCCAGCTCACCCCCATCGGGTCAGCCCCAGCATTTT	CASSPPSGQPQHF
TRBJ1-2	-	13	TRBD1	TRBV7-2	TGTGCCAGCAGCTCGACAGGGTACCTTGGCTACACCTTC	CASSSTGYLGYTF
TRBJ1-2	-	16	TRBD1	TRBV9	TGTGCCAGCAGCCTTACAGGGGGGGCGAAGACCTATGGCTACACCTTC	CASSLTGGAKTYGYTF
TRBJ1-2	-	16	-	TRBV2	TGTGCCAGCAGGAGAGGGTTGGTAGGGGACTACTATGGCTACACCTTC	CASRRGLVGDYYGYTF
TRBJ1-1	-	13	-	TRBV9	TGTGCCAGCAGCGTAGGGCAGGCGAGTAAGGCTTTCTTT	CASSVGQASKAFF
TRBJ2-7	few	13	TRBD2	TRBV27	TGTGCCAGCAGTCCCCACGGGGGGTACGAGCAGTACTTC	CASSPHGGYEQYF
TRBJ1-6	-	16	-	TRBV13	TGTGCCAGCAGCCGAAAAGTGGGACAATTTAATTCACCCCTCCACTTT	CASSRKVGQFNSPLHF
TRBJ2-2	-	15	TRBD1	TRBV9	TGTGCCAGCAGCCGGACAGGTCAAAACACCGGGGAGCTGTTTTTT	CASSRTGQNTGELFF
TRBJ1-2	-	14	TRBD1	TRBV3-1/TRBV3-2	TGTGCCAGCAGACTGACAGGGGGTACCTATGGCTACACCTTC	CASRLTGGTYGYTF
TRBJ1-2	few	15	TRBD1	TRBV4-1	TGCGCCAGCAGCCTAGAGGGGGCGCTGGGCTATGGCTACACCTTC	CASSLEGALGYGYTF
TRBJ1-2	-	14	TRBD1	TRBV19	TGTGCCAGTAGTATTGACAGGGGGCAGAGTGGCTACACCTTC	CASSIDRGQSGYTF
TRBJ1-4	few	13	-	TRBV3-1/TRBV3-2	TGTGCCAGCAGCCGCTTGAGGAATGAAAAACTGTTTTTT	CASSRLRNEKLFF
TRBJ1-1	-	15	-	TRBV19	TGTGCCAGTAGTATTAGGTGGGCCTCGAACACTGAAGCTTTCTTT	CASSIRWASNTEAFF
TRBJ2-7	-	15	-	TRBV11-2	TGTGCCAGCAGCTTAGATCGACAGAACTCCTACGAGCAGTACTTC	CASSLDRQNSYEQYF
TRBJ1-3	-	16	TRBD1	TRBV19	TGTGCCAGTAGTATCGCCGGGACAGGGTACGGAAACACCATATATTTT	CASSIAGTGYGNTIYF
TRBJ1-4	-	14	TRBD1	TRBV6-5	TGTGCCAGCAGTTTTTTTCCAGGGGGGGAAAAACTGTTTTTT	CASSFFPGGEKLFF